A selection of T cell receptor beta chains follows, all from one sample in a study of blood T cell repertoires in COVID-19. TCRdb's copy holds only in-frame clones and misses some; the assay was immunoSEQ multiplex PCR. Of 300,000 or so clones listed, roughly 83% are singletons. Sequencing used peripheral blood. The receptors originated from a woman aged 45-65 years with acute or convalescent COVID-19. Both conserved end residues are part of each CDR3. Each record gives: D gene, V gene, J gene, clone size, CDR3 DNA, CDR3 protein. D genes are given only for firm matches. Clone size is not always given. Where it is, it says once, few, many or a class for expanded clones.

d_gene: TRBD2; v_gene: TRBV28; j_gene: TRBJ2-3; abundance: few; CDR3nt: TGTGCCATCTCGGGGGGGTCGACAGATACGCAGTATTTT; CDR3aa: CAISGGSTDTQYF
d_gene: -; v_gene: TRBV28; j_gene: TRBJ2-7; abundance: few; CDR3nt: TGTGCCAGCAGGGGGGCCGCCTACGAGCAGTACTTC; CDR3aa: CASRGAAYEQYF
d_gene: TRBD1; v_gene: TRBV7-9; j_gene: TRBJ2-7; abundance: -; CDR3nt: TGTGCCAGCAGCTTAGCCGGGACAGCCTACGAGCAGTACTTC; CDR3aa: CASSLAGTAYEQYF
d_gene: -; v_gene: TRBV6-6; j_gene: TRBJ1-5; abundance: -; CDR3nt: TGTGCCAGCAGTTATGGGGGGGATAGCAATCAGCCCCAGCATTTT; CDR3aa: CASSYGGDSNQPQHF
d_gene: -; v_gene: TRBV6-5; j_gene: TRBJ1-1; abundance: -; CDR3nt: TGTGCCAGCAGTTCCCCCGGGTTTCGGGCTTTCTTT; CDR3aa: CASSSPGFRAFF
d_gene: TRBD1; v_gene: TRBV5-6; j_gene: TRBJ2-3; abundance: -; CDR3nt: TGTGCCAGCAGTTTGACAGCGAGGGGGCCCTGGGAGTATTTT; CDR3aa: CASSLTARGPWEYF
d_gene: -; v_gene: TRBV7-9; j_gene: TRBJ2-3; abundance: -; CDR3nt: TGTGCCAGCAGCTTAGCGGCTAGCACAGATACGCAGTATTTT; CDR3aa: CASSLAASTDTQYF
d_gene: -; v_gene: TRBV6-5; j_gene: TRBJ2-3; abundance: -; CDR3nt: TGTGCCAGCAGCGCGCTATCTTTCCCGGATACGCAGTATTTT; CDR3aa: CASSALSFPDTQYF
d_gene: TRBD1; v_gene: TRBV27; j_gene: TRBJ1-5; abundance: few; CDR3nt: TGTGCCAGCAGGGGGCCGGCACAGGGGGCAGGCAATCAGCCCCAGCATTTT; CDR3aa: CASRGPAQGAGNQPQHF
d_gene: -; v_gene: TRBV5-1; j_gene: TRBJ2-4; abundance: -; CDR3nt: TGCGCCAGCAGCCCGGACAGAAACATTCAGTACTTC; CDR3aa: CASSPDRNIQYF
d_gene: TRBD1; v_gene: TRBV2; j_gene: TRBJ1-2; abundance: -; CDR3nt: TGTGCCAGCAGTGAAGGGGTGACAGGGCCAGGTGGCTACACCTTC; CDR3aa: CASSEGVTGPGGYTF
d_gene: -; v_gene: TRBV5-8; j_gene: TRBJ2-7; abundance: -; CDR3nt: TGTGCCAGCAGCCGCGACTCCTACGAGCAGTACTTC; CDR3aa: CASSRDSYEQYF
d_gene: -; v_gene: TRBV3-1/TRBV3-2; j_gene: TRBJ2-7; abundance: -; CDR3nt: TGTGCCAGCAGCCAAGTTATTTACGAGCAGTACTTC; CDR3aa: CASSQVIYEQYF
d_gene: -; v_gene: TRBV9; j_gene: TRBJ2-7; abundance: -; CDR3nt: TGTGCCAGCAGCGTGGAAGGTGGGGGGTTCTACGAGCAGTACTTC; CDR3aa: CASSVEGGGFYEQYF
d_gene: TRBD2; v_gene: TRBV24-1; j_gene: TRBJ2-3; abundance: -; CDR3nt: TGTGCCACCAGTGATCTGACTAGCGGAGATAGCACAGATACGCAGTATTTT; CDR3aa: CATSDLTSGDSTDTQYF
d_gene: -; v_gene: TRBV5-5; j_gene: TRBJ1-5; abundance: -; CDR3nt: TGTGCCAGCAGCTTGCGGGTTTTCAATCAGCCCCAGCATTTT; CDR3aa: CASSLRVFNQPQHF
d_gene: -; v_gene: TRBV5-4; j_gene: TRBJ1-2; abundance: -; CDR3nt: TGTGCCAGCAGCTTGGGGGGAGGCCAGGGCTATGGCTACACCTTC; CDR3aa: CASSLGGGQGYGYTF
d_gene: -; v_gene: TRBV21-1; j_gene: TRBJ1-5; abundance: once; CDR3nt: TGTGCCAGCAGCTCCCCGGGGACAGGGGGCAATCAGCCCCAGCATTTT; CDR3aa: CASSSPGTGGNQPQHF
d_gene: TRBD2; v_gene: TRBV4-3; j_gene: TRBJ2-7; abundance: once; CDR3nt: TGCGCCAGCAGCCAAGATCGGTTAGCGGGAGACGAGCAGTACTTC; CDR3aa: CASSQDRLAGDEQYF
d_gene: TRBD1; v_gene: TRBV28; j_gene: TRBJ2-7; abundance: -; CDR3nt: TGTGCCAGCTTTACCCGGGACAGGGAGTATGAGCAGTACTTC; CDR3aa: CASFTRDREYEQYF
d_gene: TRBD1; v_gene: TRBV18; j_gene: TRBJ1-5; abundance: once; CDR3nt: TGTGCCAGCTCACTGAAGACAGGGGGAGAGGTTCAGCCCCAGCATTTT; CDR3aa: CASSLKTGGEVQPQHF
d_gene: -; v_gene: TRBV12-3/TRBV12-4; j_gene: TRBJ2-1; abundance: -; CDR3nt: TGTGCCAGCAGTTTATCGGGGAGTGAGCAGTTCTTC; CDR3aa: CASSLSGSEQFF
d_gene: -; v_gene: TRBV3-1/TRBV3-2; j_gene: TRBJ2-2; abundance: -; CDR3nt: TGTGCCAGCAGCCACCAAAAAGGGGCTACCGGGGAGCTGTTTTTT; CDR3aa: CASSHQKGATGELFF
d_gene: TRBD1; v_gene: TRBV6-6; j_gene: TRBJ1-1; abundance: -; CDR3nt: TGTGCCAGCAGTTACTCGGGGACAGACCCTGAAGCTTTCTTT; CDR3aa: CASSYSGTDPEAFF
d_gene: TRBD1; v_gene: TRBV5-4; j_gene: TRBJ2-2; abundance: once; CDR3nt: TGTGCCAGCAGCTGGAGCCTGACAGGGGCGGCCGGGGAGCTGTTTTTT; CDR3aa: CASSWSLTGAAGELFF
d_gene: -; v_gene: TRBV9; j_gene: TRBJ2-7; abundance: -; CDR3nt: TGTGCCAGCAGCGTAGACTTGGACAGACTAATTTACGAGCAGTACTTC; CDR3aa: CASSVDLDRLIYEQYF
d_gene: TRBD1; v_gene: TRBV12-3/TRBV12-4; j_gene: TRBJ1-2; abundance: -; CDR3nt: TGTGCCAGCATTCACAGGGGGCAGGGCTACACCTTC; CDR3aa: CASIHRGQGYTF
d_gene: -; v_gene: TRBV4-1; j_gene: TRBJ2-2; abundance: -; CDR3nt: TGCGCCAGCAGCCCTGGGCAGGGGCCGGACACCGGGGAGCTGTTTTTT; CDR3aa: CASSPGQGPDTGELFF
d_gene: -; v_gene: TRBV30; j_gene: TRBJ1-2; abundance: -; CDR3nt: TGTGCCTGGGGAGATAGGGGTGGCTACACCTTC; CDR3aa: CAWGDRGGYTF
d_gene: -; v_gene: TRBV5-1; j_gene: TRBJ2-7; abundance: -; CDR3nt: TGCGCCAGCAGCTTGGCCCTGCAGGGATCCGACGAGCAGTACTTC; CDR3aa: CASSLALQGSDEQYF
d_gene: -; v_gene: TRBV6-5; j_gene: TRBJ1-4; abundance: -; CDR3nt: TGTGCCAGCAGTTGGCGGGCCGATGAAAAACTGTTTTTT; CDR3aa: CASSWRADEKLFF
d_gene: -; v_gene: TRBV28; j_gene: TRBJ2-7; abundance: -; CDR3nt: TGTGCCACCGGATCTAGCTCCTACGAGCAGTACTTC; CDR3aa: CATGSSSYEQYF
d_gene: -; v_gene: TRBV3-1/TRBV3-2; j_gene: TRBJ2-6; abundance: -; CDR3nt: TGTGCCAGCAGCCCTTTGGGGGGATCCTCTGGGGCCAACGTCCTGACTTTC; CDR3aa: CASSPLGGSSGANVLTF
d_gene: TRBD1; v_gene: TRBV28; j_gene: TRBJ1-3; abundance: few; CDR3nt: TGTGCCAGCAGTCCCGGGGGTGGAGGGGGCAGAAACACCATATATTTT; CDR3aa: CASSPGGGGGRNTIYF
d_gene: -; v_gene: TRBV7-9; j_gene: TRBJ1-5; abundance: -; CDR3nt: TGTGCCAGCAGCTTAAGCAGCAATCAGCCCCAGCATTTT; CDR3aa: CASSLSSNQPQHF
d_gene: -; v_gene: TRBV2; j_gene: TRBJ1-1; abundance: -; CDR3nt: TGTGCCAGCAACCAGGGTAGCACTGAAGCTTTCTTT; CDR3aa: CASNQGSTEAFF
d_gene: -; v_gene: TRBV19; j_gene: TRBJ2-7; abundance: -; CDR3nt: TGTGCCAGTAGTTTGACAGATCTCTCCTACGAGCAGTACTTC; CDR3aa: CASSLTDLSYEQYF
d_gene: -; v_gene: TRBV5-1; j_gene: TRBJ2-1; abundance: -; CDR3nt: TGCGCCAGCAGTCCCGGGAGTCTTTCCAATGAGCAGTTCTTC; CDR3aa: CASSPGSLSNEQFF
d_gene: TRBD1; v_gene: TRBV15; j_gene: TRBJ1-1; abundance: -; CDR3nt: TGTGCCACCAGCAGAGTCCCGGGACAGGGGAGAACTGAAGCTTTCTTT; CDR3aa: CATSRVPGQGRTEAFF
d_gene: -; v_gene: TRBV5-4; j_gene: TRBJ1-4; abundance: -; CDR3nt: TGTGCCAGCAGGGTTCAGGGCAATGAAAAACTGTTTTTT; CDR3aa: CASRVQGNEKLFF
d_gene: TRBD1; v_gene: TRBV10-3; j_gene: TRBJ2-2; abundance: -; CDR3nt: TGTGCCATCAGCGGGGACAGGAACACCGGGGAGCTGTTTTTT; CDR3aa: CAISGDRNTGELFF
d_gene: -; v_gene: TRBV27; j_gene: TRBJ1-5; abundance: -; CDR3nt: TGTGCCAGCAGTATAGCAGGGCCTTATAGCAATCAGCCCCAGCATTTT; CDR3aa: CASSIAGPYSNQPQHF
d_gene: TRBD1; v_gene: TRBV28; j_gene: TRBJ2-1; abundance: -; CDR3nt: TGTGCCAGCAGTTTAGGGGCAGGGGGCGATGAGCAGTTCTTC; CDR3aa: CASSLGAGGDEQFF
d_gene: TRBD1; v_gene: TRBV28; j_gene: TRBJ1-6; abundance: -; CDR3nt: TGTGCCAGCAGACGGACAGGGGACAATTCACCCCTCCACTTT; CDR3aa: CASRRTGDNSPLHF
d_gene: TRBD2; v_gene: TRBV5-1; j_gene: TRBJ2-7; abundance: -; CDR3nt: TGCGCCAGCAGCTTGGTAATAGCGGGGACCTACGAGCAGTACTTC; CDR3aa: CASSLVIAGTYEQYF
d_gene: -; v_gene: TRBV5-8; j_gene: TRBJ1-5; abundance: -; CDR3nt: TGTGCCAGCAGCCGATCGGAGGAGCCCCAGCATTTT; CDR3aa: CASSRSEEPQHF
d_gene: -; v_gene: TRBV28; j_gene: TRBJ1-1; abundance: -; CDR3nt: TGTGCCAGCAGTTTCTTGGACAGATCCATGAACACTGAAGCTTTCTTT; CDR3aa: CASSFLDRSMNTEAFF
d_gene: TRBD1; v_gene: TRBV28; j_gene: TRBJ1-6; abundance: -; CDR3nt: TGTGCCAGCAGTTTATCCGGGACAGGGAGATATTCACCCCTCCACTTT; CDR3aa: CASSLSGTGRYSPLHF
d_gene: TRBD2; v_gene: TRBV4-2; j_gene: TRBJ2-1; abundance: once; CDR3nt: TGTGCCAGCAGCCAAGAAAGGGCGGGAGGGTTCAATGAGCAGTTCTTC; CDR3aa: CASSQERAGGFNEQFF
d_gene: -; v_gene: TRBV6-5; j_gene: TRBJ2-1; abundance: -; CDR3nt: TGTGCCAGCAGTTACTCACCGGAGGACAATGAGCAGTTCTTC; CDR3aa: CASSYSPEDNEQFF
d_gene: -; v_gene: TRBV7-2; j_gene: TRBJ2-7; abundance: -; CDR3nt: TGTGCCAGCAGCTTCGGGATAACCTACGAGCAGTACTTC; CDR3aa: CASSFGITYEQYF